The source of this T cell receptor (beta chain) is a study of T cell responses to AZD1222 COVID-19 vaccine. Whole-study findings and limits: Two doses of AZD1222 preceded a rise in Spike-specific TCR breadth and depth. There were mostly white British donors and more females than males, and clonal diversity was possibly underestimated. No day 14 peak samples; only post-peak repertoires were characterized.

The protocol was immunoSEQ multiplex PCR, while the TCRdb copy is restricted to in-frame clones and leaves out a portion. The sample records about 190,000 clones, approximately 91% being singletons. Comments on this clone: What it recognizes is unknown.

The source was peripheral blood, collected on day 0 of AZD1222 vaccination. The TCR originated in an adult in good health.

The CDR3 loop reads CASSYGTASGSGPDTQYF. The CDR3 bases are TGCGCCAGCAGCTATGGAACGGCTAGCGGGAGTGGCCCAGATACGCAGTATTTT. This sequence joins TRBV5-1 and TRBJ2-3; 10 bases match TRBD2. Trimming at V came to 3 bases and at J to 4 bases, leaving 14 bases not matched to a gene. Germline CDR1 is SGHRS and CDR2 is YFSETQ. The CDR3 spans 18 residues.